This T cell receptor beta chain was sequenced during a study of CD8+ T cells in alopecia areata. The overall study: It was 6 to 18 months of tofacitinib, and then there were 6 months off drug. The investigators scored severity in treated patients by the percentage of affected scalp area.

Specified treatment: oral pan-JAK inhibitor, 5-10 mg twice daily. RNA was extracted and reverse transcribed into cDNA as the sequencing template. Profiling relied on immunoSEQ multiplex PCR, and the TCRdb table lists in-frame clones only, not all of them. The table has 190,000 or so clones, roughly 53% seen once. Regarding the study as a whole: Researchers say the link of baseline CD8+ expansion to response remains uncertain, with one nonresponder.

CDR1 and CDR2 from the germline V gene are SEHNR and FQNEAQ (reference sequence). This CDR3 spans 13 amino acids. Trimming pared 7 bases from V and 5 bases from J, leaving 15 bases between. Points on this clone: The antigen is not known.

The chain links TRBV7-9 to TRBJ2-7; no reliable D call. The sequences come from CD8+ T cells sorted from blood, collected at week 24, from a patient treated with tofacitinib. This clonotype was obtained from a human donor with alopecia areata. The CDR3 region is CASTFSTEDEQYF. The CDR3 DNA is TGTGCCAGCACCTTTAGTACCGAGGACGAGCAGTACTTC.